This paragraph covers one T cell receptor (beta chain) sequence. The V and J ends lost 2 bases and 0 bases respectively, with 7 bases between them. The CDR3 spans 14 residues. CDR1 and CDR2 from the germline V gene are MNHEY and SVGAGI. The source of the sample is a study of T cell responses to AZD1222 COVID-19 vaccine. The repertoire was sequenced with immunoSEQ multiplex PCR; TCRdb's copy has only in-frame clones and lacks some. The sample includes over 70,000 clones, 80% to 90% of them seen just once. The chain combines TRBV6-5 with TRBJ1-1; no reliable D call. The source was peripheral blood, collected on day 0 of MenACWY control vaccination. The TCR was taken from an adult in good health. CDR3 in DNA: TGTGCCAGCAGTTACACTCCCCTGAACACTGAAGCTTTCTTT. It translates to CASSYTPLNTEAFF.